The 19 T cell receptor beta chains listed next were all sequenced from one sample in a study of T cells expressing NK-cell markers. TCRdb re-analyzed the 5' RACE reads; it lists each CDR3 protein once, without DNA. This repertoire comprises over 100,000 distinct CDR3 sequences; its ten largest clones make up around 20%. The sequenced sample consisted of blood T cells: a sorted CD56 or NKG2C T cell subset, CD4+ or CD8+ T cells, or bulk PBMC T cells (not recorded which). The receptor source for this set is a woman aged 18-69 years in good health.

V usage is TRBV5-1 and J usage is TRBJ1-1. CDR1 is SGHRS and CDR2 is YFSETQ in the germline V gene. This CDR3 region has 17 residues. CDR3 in amino acids: CASSLAGGLQLNTEAFF.

This chain joins TRBV29-1 and TRBJ1-1; TCRdb's D gene call, TRBD1, goes unchecked for lack of DNA. Per germline, CDR1 SQVTM and CDR2 ANQGSEA. CDR3 length equals 11 residues. The CDR3 spells CSAYEGPGAFF.

Frequency places this clonotype as medium-sized. This chain joins TRBV20-1 and TRBJ1-2. The germline V gene has CDR1 DFQATT and CDR2 SNEGSKA (reference sequence). CDR3 length: 19 amino acids. The CDR3 is CSARDVRGASLPSFWGYTF.

This rearrangement joins TRBV27 to TRBJ2-7; TCRdb returns TRBD1, unconfirmable since there is no DNA. Germline V gene sequence: CDR1 MNHEY, CDR2 SMNVEV (reference sequence). The CDR3 runs 14 residues. CDR3 protein: CASEDRGRPYEQYF.

CDR3: CSFQGIGDGYTF. This sequence joins TRBV29-1 and TRBJ1-2; as DNA is missing, the TRBD1 call by TCRdb cannot be tested. The CDR3 has 12 amino acids. The germline V gene encodes CDR1 SQVTM and CDR2 ANQGSEA.

V is TRBV12-3 or TRBV12-4 and J is TRBJ2-1; TCRdb designates TRBD1, a call that cannot be tested without DNA. The CDR3 runs 13 residues. The CDR3 protein is CASSLAPGGEQFF.

This sequence joins TRBV4-3 and TRBJ2-7; as DNA is missing, the TRBD1 call by TCRdb cannot be tested. There are 13 residues in the CDR3. CDR1 and CDR2 from the germline V gene are LGHNA and YSLEER. The CDR3 reads CASSLGQANEQYF.

The chain links TRBV7-8 to TRBJ1-3; the D call of TRBD1 rests on TCRdb alone, since no DNA is present to check it. The CDR3 length is 16 residues. Germline V lookup: CDR1 SGHVS, CDR2 FQNEAQ. CDR3 protein: CASSPLWGTSGNTIYF. The variable domain in full, completed from reference TRBV7-8 and TRBJ1-3, reads GAGVSQSPRYKVAKRGQDVALRCDPISGHVSLFWYQQALGQGPEFLTYFQNEAQLDKSGLPSDRFFAERPEGSVSTLKIQRTQQEDSAVYLCASSPLWGTSGNTIYFGEGSWLTVV.

The chain is built from TRBV12-3 or TRBV12-4 and TRBJ2-7; TCRdb's assignment of TRBD1 cannot be checked, as there is no DNA. This CDR3 is 12 amino acids long. The CDR3 protein is CASSRGTGVQYF.

CDR3 residues: CASSLVENIQYF. The chain carries TRBV7-9 and TRBJ2-4. Germline V CDR1 and CDR2: SEHNR, FQNEAQ (reference sequence). The CDR3 sequence is 12 residues long.

V and J are TRBV11-1 and TRBJ2-3; checking the TCRdb D call of TRBD2 is not possible without DNA. Germline CDR1 SGHAT, CDR2 FQDESV (reference sequence). This CDR3 is 15 amino acids long. The CDR3 reads CASSLPRLAGGPRNF.

The chain joins TRBV2 to TRBJ1-6; TCRdb returns TRBD1, unconfirmable since there is no DNA. CDR3 length: 14 residues. Germline CDR1 SNHLY, CDR2 FYNNEI. The CDR3 here is CASNLQGQHSPLHF. Full variable domain (remainder filled in from reference TRBV2 and TRBJ1-6): EPEVTQTPSHQVTQMGQEVILRCVPISNHLYFYWYRQILGQKVEFLVSFYNNEISEKSEIFDDQFSVERPDGSNFTLKIRSTKLEDSAMYFCASNLQGQHSPLHFGNGTRLTVT.

V and J are TRBV12-3 or TRBV12-4 and TRBJ2-1; there is no DNA to check the TCRdb D call of TRBD1. The CDR3 has 15 residues. The CDR3 protein is CASSAGQGLYNEQFF.

V and J are TRBV20-1 and TRBJ2-1; the TCRdb call, TRBD2, lacks DNA for checking. Germline V gene sequence: CDR1 DFQATT, CDR2 SNEGSKA (reference sequence). The CDR3 is 15 amino acids. This CDR3 is CSARDGLAGYNEQFF.

This rearrangement joins TRBV4-1 to TRBJ2-7. This CDR3 comprises 15 residues. Per the germline V gene, CDR1 is MGHRA and CDR2 is YSYEKL. CDR3 sequence reads: CASSQGSGAHMEQYF.

The chain carries TRBV13 and TRBJ2-3; TCRdb gives TRBD2 as the D gene, but with no DNA this cannot be confirmed. The CDR3 totals 17 residues. Germline CDR1 and CDR2: PRHDT and FYEKMQ (reference sequence). CDR3 sequence: CASSSPGLAGEGDTQYF. Filled out from reference TRBV13 and TRBJ2-3, the complete variable domain reads AAGVIQSPRHLIKEKRETATLKCYPIPRHDTVYWYQQGPGQDPQFLISFYEKMQSDKGSIPDRFSAQQFSDYHSELNMSSLELGDSALYFCASSSPGLAGEGDTQYFGPGTRLTVL.

V gene TRBV29-1 combines with J gene TRBJ2-7; without DNA, the TCRdb call of TRBD2 cannot be checked. The CDR3 is 12 residues long. CDR1 and CDR2 from the germline V gene are SQVTM and ANQGSEA. The CDR3 loop reads CSVVASSYEQYF.

The V and J genes are TRBV20-1 and TRBJ2-1; TCRdb outputs TRBD2, but without DNA this stays unchecked. The CDR3 covers 15 residues. The germline V gene encodes CDR1 DFQATT and CDR2 SNEGSKA (reference sequence). CDR3 in amino acids: CSARDLGEGYNEQFF.

V and J are TRBV25-1 and TRBJ2-5. Germline CDR1 reads MGHDK; CDR2 reads SYGVNS. This CDR3 has 16 amino acids. The CDR3 region is CASSTGLTWGQETQYF.